This T cell receptor beta chain is from a study of cytomegalovirus exposure and HLA in healthy donors. As for the study in general: Genotyping of 300 to 450 donors showed that about 83% belonged to the Caucasian-associated ancestry cluster.

Use of 60 Vbeta and 13 Jbeta primers characterized the PCR. TCRdb's table, derived via immunoSEQ multiplex PCR, lists solely in-frame clones and lacks some. The sample has 84,000 or so clones, roughly 80% seen once. The CDR3 runs to 14 residues. Germline V CDR1 and CDR2: SEHNR, FQNEAQ (reference sequence). With V trimmed by 1 base and J by 3 bases, 2 bases remained unmatched. The sequence was collected from a boy aged 10-17 years in good health and CMV-seronegative. Specimen: PBMCs. The gene calls are TRBV7-9 and TRBJ1-1, with 7 nucleotides matching TRBD1. The CDR3 nucleotides read TGTGCCAGCAGCTTAGGGGACAGATACACTGAAGCTTTCTTT. It translates to CASSLGDRYTEAFF.